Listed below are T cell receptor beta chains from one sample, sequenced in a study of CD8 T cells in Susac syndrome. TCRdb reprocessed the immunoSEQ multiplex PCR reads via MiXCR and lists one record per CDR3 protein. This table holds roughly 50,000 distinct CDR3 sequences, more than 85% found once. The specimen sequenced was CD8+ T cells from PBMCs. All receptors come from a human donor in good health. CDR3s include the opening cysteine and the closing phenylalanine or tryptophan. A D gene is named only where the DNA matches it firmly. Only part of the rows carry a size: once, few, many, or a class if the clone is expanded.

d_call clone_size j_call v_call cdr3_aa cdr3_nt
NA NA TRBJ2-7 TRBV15 CATSRDRERASYEQYF TGTGCCACCAGCAGAGATCGAGAGCGGGCCTCCTACGAGCAGTACTTC
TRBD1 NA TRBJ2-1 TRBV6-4 CASSDGTGGNEQFF TGTGCCAGCAGTGACGGGACAGGGGGCAATGAGCAGTTCTTC
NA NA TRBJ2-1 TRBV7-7 CASSPELSSYNEQFF TGTGCCAGCAGCCCGGAGCTGAGCTCCTACAATGAGCAGTTCTTC
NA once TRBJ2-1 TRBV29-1 CSVEGPRTSSYNEQFF TGCAGCGTTGAAGGGCCTAGGACCAGCTCCTACAATGAGCAGTTCTTC
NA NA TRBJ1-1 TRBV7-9 CASGYTEAFF TGTGCCAGCGGCTACACTGAAGCTTTCTTT
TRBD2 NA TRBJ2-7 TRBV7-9 CASSPGGAEQYF TGTGCCAGCAGCCCGGGGGGGGCCGAGCAGTACTTC
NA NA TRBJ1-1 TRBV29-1 CSVDRTLPPNTEAFF TGCAGCGTTGATCGGACCCTACCCCCGAACACTGAAGCTTTCTTT
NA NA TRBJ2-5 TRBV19 CASSPGIGQQETQYF TGTGCCAGTAGTCCCGGGATAGGACAGCAAGAGACCCAGTACTTC
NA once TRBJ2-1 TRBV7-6 CASSLGLTGANNEQFF TGTGCCAGCAGCTTAGGTCTAACGGGGGCAAACAATGAGCAGTTCTTC
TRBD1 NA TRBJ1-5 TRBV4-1 CASSLTGEGATQPQHF TGCGCCAGCAGCCTTACAGGGGAGGGGGCAACTCAGCCCCAGCATTTT
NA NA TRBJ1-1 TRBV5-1 CASSLRGTEAFF TGCGCCAGCAGCTTGAGGGGGACTGAAGCTTTCTTT
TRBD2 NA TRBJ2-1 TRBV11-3 CASSLDGGSRNEQFF TGTGCCAGCAGCTTAGATGGCGGGAGTAGGAATGAGCAGTTCTTC
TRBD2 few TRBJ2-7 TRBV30 CAWRASGNYEQYF TGTGCCTGGAGGGCTAGCGGGAACTACGAGCAGTACTTC
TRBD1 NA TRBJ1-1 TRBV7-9 CASSRTGMNTEAFF TGTGCCAGCAGCCGGACAGGGATGAACACTGAAGCTTTCTTT
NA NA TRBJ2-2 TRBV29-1 CSVEPALGELFF TGCAGCGTTGAACCGGCGTTGGGGGAGCTGTTTTTT
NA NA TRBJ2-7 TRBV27 CASSLIGQTYEQYF TGTGCCAGCAGTTTAATAGGACAGACCTACGAGCAGTACTTC
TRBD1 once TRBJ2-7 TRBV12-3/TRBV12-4 CASSPGTGIYEQYF TGTGCCAGCAGTCCCGGGACAGGAATCTACGAGCAGTACTTC
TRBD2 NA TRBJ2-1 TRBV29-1 CSVFTAGGYNEQFF TGCAGCGTTTTTACAGCGGGAGGCTACAATGAGCAGTTCTTC
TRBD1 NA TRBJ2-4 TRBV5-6 CASSSGQGLTIQYF TGTGCCAGCAGCTCGGGACAGGGGTTAACCATTCAGTACTTC
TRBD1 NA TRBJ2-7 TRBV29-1 CSVETGTGGLYEQYF TGCAGCGTCGAAACCGGGACAGGGGGCCTCTACGAGCAGTACTTC
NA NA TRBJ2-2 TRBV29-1 CSVVRNTGELFF TGCAGCGTTGTGAGGAACACCGGGGAGCTGTTTTTT
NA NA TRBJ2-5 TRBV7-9 CASRGGKETQYF TGTGCCAGCAGGGGGGGTAAAGAGACCCAGTACTTC
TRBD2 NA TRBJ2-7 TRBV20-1 CSARDSGLSYEQYF TGCAGTGCTAGAGATAGCGGGCTCTCCTACGAGCAGTACTTC
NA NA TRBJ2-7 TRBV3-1 CASSQGVQVGYEQYF TGTGCCAGCAGCCAAGGTGTGCAGGTGGGCTACGAGCAGTACTTC
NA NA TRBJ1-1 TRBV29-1 CSDGTLNTEAFF TGCAGCGACGGGACCTTGAACACTGAAGCTTTCTTT
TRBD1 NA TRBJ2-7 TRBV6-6 CASSYPRQGLDYEQYF TGTGCCAGCAGTTACCCAAGACAGGGTTTAGACTACGAGCAGTACTTC
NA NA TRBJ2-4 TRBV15 CATSQTPGQWDKRIQYF TGTGCCACCAGCCAAACCCCAGGACAGTGGGACAAACGGATTCAGTACTTC
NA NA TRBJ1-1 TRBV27 CASSPTLNTEAFF TGTGCCAGCAGTCCCACGCTGAACACTGAAGCTTTCTTT
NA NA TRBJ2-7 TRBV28 CASSTTGYEQYF TGTGCCAGCAGCACCACAGGCTACGAGCAGTACTTC
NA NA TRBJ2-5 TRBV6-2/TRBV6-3 CASSRTQGLETQYF TGTGCCAGCAGCCGGACTCAGGGATTGGAGACCCAGTACTTC
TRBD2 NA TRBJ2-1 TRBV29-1 CSVYTGGEQFF TGCAGCGTTTATACGGGGGGAGAGCAGTTCTTC
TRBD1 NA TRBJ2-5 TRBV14 CASSADRGQETQYF TGTGCCAGCAGCGCTGACAGGGGGCAAGAGACCCAGTACTTC
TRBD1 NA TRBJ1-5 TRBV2 CASSEGGQYVNQPQHF TGTGCCAGCAGTGAAGGGGGACAGTACGTAAATCAGCCCCAGCATTTT
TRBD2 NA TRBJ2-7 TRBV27 CASSPGLAEPYEQYF TGTGCCAGCAGTCCTGGACTAGCGGAACCCTACGAGCAGTACTTC
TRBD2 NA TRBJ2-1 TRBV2 CASSEVGGVAGDNEQFF TGTGCCAGCAGTGAAGTGGGCGGAGTAGCGGGAGACAATGAGCAGTTCTTC
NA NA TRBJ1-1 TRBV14 CASSSWAGEAFF TGTGCCAGCAGTTCCTGGGCAGGCGAAGCTTTCTTT
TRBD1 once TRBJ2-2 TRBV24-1 CATSAIGTGPGELFF TGTGCCACCAGTGCTATCGGGACAGGCCCCGGGGAGCTGTTTTTT
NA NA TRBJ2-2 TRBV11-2 CASSLGSNTGELFF TGTGCCAGCAGCTTAGGGTCGAACACCGGGGAGCTGTTTTTT
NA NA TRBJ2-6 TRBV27 CASSPSSGANVLTF TGTGCCAGCAGTCCCAGCTCTGGGGCCAACGTCCTGACTTTC
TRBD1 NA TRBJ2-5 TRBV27 CASSSLDRGNQETQYF TGTGCCAGCAGCTCCCTGGACAGGGGGAACCAAGAGACCCAGTACTTC
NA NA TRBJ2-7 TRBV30 CACAVKLDGYEQYF TGTGCCTGTGCCGTGAAACTAGATGGCTACGAGCAGTACTTC
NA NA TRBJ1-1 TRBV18 CASSLTENTEAFF TGTGCCAGCTCGCTGACAGAGAACACTGAAGCTTTCTTT
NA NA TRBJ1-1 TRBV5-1 CASSPEGTEVDTEAFF TGCGCCAGCAGCCCGGAGGGGACGGAGGTGGACACTGAAGCTTTCTTT
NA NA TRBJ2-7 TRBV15 CATSRDFSLYEQYF TGTGCCACCAGCAGAGATTTTTCCCTCTACGAGCAGTACTTC
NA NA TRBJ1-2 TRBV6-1 CASRGFVLRGGNYGYTF TGTGCCAGCAGAGGATTCGTTCTGCGCGGGGGAAACTATGGCTACACCTTC
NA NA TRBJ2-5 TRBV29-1 CSVEEGVETQYF TGCAGCGTTGAAGAAGGGGTAGAGACCCAGTACTTC
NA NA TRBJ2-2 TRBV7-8 CASSFLGGNTGELFF TGTGCCAGCAGCTTTTTGGGGGGGAACACCGGGGAGCTGTTTTTT
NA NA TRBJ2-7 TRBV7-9 CASSLARGLSSYEQYF TGTGCCAGCAGCTTAGCGCGGGGACTTAGCTCCTACGAGCAGTACTTC
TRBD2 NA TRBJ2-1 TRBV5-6 CASSLAASGSYNEQFF TGTGCCAGCAGCTTGGCGGCTAGCGGATCCTACAATGAGCAGTTCTTC
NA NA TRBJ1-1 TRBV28 CASRFIGSGGEAFF TGTGCCAGCAGATTTATCGGGTCGGGGGGTGAAGCTTTCTTT
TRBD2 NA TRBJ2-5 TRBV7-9 CASSPLAGGEETQYF TGTGCCAGCAGCCCCCTAGCGGGAGGGGAGGAGACCCAGTACTTC
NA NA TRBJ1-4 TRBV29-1 CSVGPGVKEKLFF TGCAGCGTTGGACCAGGGGTGAAGGAAAAACTGTTTTTT
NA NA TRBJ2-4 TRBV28 CASRPDSQNIQYF TGTGCCAGCAGACCCGACAGTCAAAACATTCAGTACTTC
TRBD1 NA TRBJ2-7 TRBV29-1 CSATTGANEQYF TGCAGCGCCACGACAGGGGCGAACGAGCAGTACTTC
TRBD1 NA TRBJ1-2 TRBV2 CASSGWTGGVYGYTF TGTGCCAGCAGTGGTTGGACAGGGGGTGTCTATGGCTACACCTTC